The 27 T cell receptor beta chains below come from one sample, sequenced in a study of identical twins. TCRdb re-analysed the 5' RACE reads in MiXCR, keeping a single row per CDR3 protein. The sample lists roughly 770,000 distinct CDR3 sequences, 18% seen once, with around 13% in the top ten. The sample also formed part of further work on T cells expressing NK-cell markers.

The sample consisted of PBMCs. These receptor sequences come from a woman aged 18-29 years in good health.

This clonotype was counted at least ten times. The V gene is TRBV10-3, the J gene TRBJ2-1; D not resolved. The V gene's germline CDR1 is ENHRY and CDR2 SYGVKD. The CDR3 runs to 13 residues. V shed 4 bases and J shed 5 bases, with 9 bases lying between them. As DNA, the CDR3 is TGTGCCATCAGTGTATTCGGACACAATGAGCAGTTCTTC. Amino acid sequence: CAISVFGHNEQFF.

This clonotype was found a few times. The genes are TRBV30 and TRBJ2-3; unclear D gene. Trimming stripped 4 bases from V and 0 bases from J, with 8 bases between. CDR3 size: 13 residues. The germline gives CDR1 GTSNPN, CDR2 SVGIG (reference sequence). CDR3 nucleotides: TGTGCCTGGACTGGAAAAAGCACAGATACGCAGTATTTT. Its protein product is CAWTGKSTDTQYF.

This clonotype has just a few counts. J is TRBJ1-1 and V is TRBV20-1; D gene uncertain. The CDR3 is 14 amino acids. V gave up 3 bases and J gave up 1 base, with 12 bases separating them. CDR1 and CDR2 (germline): DFQATT, SNEGSKA (reference sequence). For the CDR3, the DNA is TGCAGTGCTAGGTACGCAGCGGGGAACACTGAAGCTTTCTTT. This sequence encodes CSARYAAGNTEAFF.

The chain combines TRBV5-8 with TRBJ2-1, with D perhaps matching TRBD1 (6 bases). Germline CDR1 SGHTS, CDR2 YDEGEE. The germline V and J ends were trimmed by 4 bases and 2 bases, with 13 bases remaining between them. The CDR3 has 15 amino acids. The CDR3 spells CASSTGTRPYNEQFF. As DNA, the CDR3 is TGTGCCAGCAGCACAGGGACACGTCCCTACAATGAGCAGTTCTTC.

The table lists this clonotype with a few counts. This sequence joins TRBV30 and TRBJ2-2; D unclear. Germline V gene data show CDR1 as GTSNPN and CDR2 as SVGIG (reference sequence). The V and J ends lost 8 bases and 5 bases respectively, with 12 bases between them. The CDR3 covers 12 residues. CDR3 in amino acids: CAGPLKTGELFF. CDR3 bases: TGTGCCGGGCCCCTGAAAACCGGGGAGCTGTTTTTT.

This clonotype was counted only a few times. This rearrangement joins TRBV11-2 to TRBJ2-7; TRBD1 is a possible D gene (6 bases). CDR3 size: 19 residues. Trimming stripped 1 base from V and 2 bases from J, with 24 bases between. Germline CDR1 and CDR2: SGHAT and FQNNGV. The CDR3 DNA reads as TGTGCCAGCAGCTTAGGTCCTCGGCTCAGGGGCGTTCTTCCCTACGAGCAGTACTTC. Its translation: CASSLGPRLRGVLPYEQYF.

A few counts support this clonotype. The chain uses TRBV6-2 or TRBV6-3 and TRBJ2-1, with D tentatively TRBD2 (5 bases). V was cut by 2 bases and J by 8 bases, with 10 bases left in between. The CDR3 has 13 amino acids. Per germline, CDR1 MNHEY and CDR2 SVGEGT. The CDR3 loop is CASSYETRDEQFF. DNA of the CDR3: TGTGCCAGCAGTTACGAAACTAGAGATGAGCAGTTCTTC.

This clonotype was seen a few times. The V call is TRBV7-9, the J call TRBJ2-3; the D gene is possibly TRBD1 (5 bases). V was shortened by 8 bases and J by 2 bases, with 11 bases between the two germline ends. Germline V gene lookup returns CDR1 SEHNR and CDR2 FQNEAQ (reference sequence). The CDR3 covers 13 residues. DNA for the CDR3: TGTGCCAGCCGTACAGGAACCACAGATACGCAGTATTTT. This encodes CASRTGTTDTQYF.

Only a few counts were recorded for this clonotype. The gene calls are TRBV27 and TRBJ2-1; the D is unclear. Germline V gives CDR1 MNHEY, CDR2 SMNVEV (reference sequence). The CDR3 totals 15 residues. The ends were cut back, 0 bases at V and 4 bases at J, with 10 bases in the middle. CDR3 nucleotides: TGTGCCAGCAGTTTATCTACCGAGAGGTACAATGAGCAGTTCTTC. Encoded protein: CASSLSTERYNEQFF.

This clonotype was seen more than once but under ten times. The rearrangement uses TRBV15 and TRBJ2-4; a possible D gene is TRBD2 (5 bases). Trimming removed 0 bases from V and 0 bases from J, with 12 bases in between. Germline V lookup: CDR1 LNHNV, CDR2 YYDKDF (reference sequence). CDR3 length: 17 amino acids. The CDR3 is CATSRDKEVQAKNIQYF. CDR3 coding DNA: TGTGCCACCAGCAGAGATAAGGAGGTTCAAGCCAAAAACATTCAGTACTTC.

The genes are TRBV11-3 and TRBJ2-1, with a tentative D call TRBD1 (6 bases). Between the trimmed V and J ends, which lost 4 bases and 0 bases, there was a span of 16 bases. The CDR3 loop spans 17 amino acids. Germline V gene lookup returns CDR1 SGHNT and CDR2 YENEEA. As DNA, the CDR3 is TGTGCCAGCAGCTCCACACCGACAGGTTTCTCCTACAATGAGCAGTTCTTC. This gives the protein CASSSTPTGFSYNEQFF.

The rearrangement uses TRBV12-3 or TRBV12-4 and TRBJ2-7; D gene ambiguous. Trimming took 1 base from V and 4 from J, leaving 11 bases between them. The CDR3 spans 14 residues. CDR3 coding DNA: TGTGCCAGCAGTTTAGTTAAAGGTTTATACGAGCAGTACTTC. The encoded protein is CASSLVKGLYEQYF.

The chain uses TRBV29-1 and TRBJ1-1; 7 nucleotides align to TRBD1. This CDR3 has 13 amino acids. Germline V gene sequence: CDR1 SQVTM, CDR2 ANQGSEA. With 6 bases clipped from V and 0 bases from J, the junction kept 4 bases outside the gene matches. CDR3 DNA sequence: TGCAGCGTAGGGACAGCCCTGAACACTGAAGCTTTCTTT. It is translated as CSVGTALNTEAFF.

This clonotype was counted only a few times. The chain has TRBV29-1 and TRBJ1-2, with D unresolved. Germline CDR1 SQVTM, CDR2 ANQGSEA. CDR3 length equals 12 residues. V was shortened by 4 bases and J by 0 bases, with 6 bases between the two germline ends. The CDR3 coding sequence is TGCAGCGTTGCCGACACTAACTATGGCTACACCTTC. Translated: CSVADTNYGYTF. Complete variable domain (other parts from reference TRBV29-1 and TRBJ1-2): SAVISQKPSRDICQRGTSLTIQCQVDSQVTMMFWYRQQPGQSLTLIATANQGSEATYESGFVIDKFPISRPNLTFSTLTVSNMSPEDSSIYLCSVADTNYGYTFGSGTRLTVV.

The gene calls are TRBV4-3 and TRBJ2-5; D might be TRBD1 (6 bases). V was pared by 4 bases and J by 0 bases, with 9 bases between. This CDR3 contains 14 residues. Germline-derived CDR1 and CDR2 are LGHNA and YSLEER. The CDR3 nucleotides are TGCGCCAGCAGCCTGGACAGATACCAAGAGACCCAGTACTTC. Translated, it gives CASSLDRYQETQYF.

This clonotype has just a few counts. The chain uses TRBV6-2 or TRBV6-3 and TRBJ1-2; D is ambiguous. CDR1 is MNHEY, CDR2 SVGEGT, per germline. The CDR3 length is 12 residues. The V end was cut by 0 bases, the J end by 8 bases, with 7 bases between. The CDR3 protein is CASSYSPHGYTF. CDR3 DNA sequence: TGTGCCAGCAGTTACTCCCCACACGGCTACACCTTC.

Notes on this clonotype: This may be a read error, as it is one base from a much larger clone. The chain is built from TRBV29-1 and TRBJ2-7, with TRBD2 matching over 14 bases. Losses at the gene ends were 7 bases for V and 6 bases for J; bases not matched to a gene: 2. The CDR3 runs to 12 residues. Germline V gene sequence: CDR1 SQVTM, CDR2 ANQGSEA. Written as DNA, the CDR3 is TGCAGCGGGACTAGCGGGAGGTTCGAGCAGTACTTC. It is translated as CSGTSGRFEQYF.

This clonotype showed up just a few times. The CDR3 DNA is TGTGCCAGCACCACCCAATACACTGAAGCTTTCTTT. Its protein product is CASTTQYTEAFF. The chain recombines TRBV12-3 or TRBV12-4 with TRBJ1-1; D call uncertain. There are 12 residues in the CDR3. V was cut by 7 bases and J by 3 bases, with 9 bases left in between.

This clonotype showed up just a few times. The chain joins TRBV6-5 to TRBJ1-2; TRBD1 matches 9 bases. V lost 4 bases to trimming and J lost 5 bases; unmatched junction nucleotides: 8. This CDR3 comprises 15 residues. Per the germline V gene, CDR1 is MNHEY and CDR2 is SVGAGI. CDR3 nucleotides: TGTGCCAGCAGTTCCAGGACAGGGGATAAGTATGGCTACACCTTC. It yields the protein CASSSRTGDKYGYTF.

This clonotype was observed a few times. CDR3 DNA sequence: TGTGCCAGCAGCTTAGTGACTAGCGAAGAGACCCAGTACTTC. As protein: CASSLVTSEETQYF. This chain joins TRBV7-2 and TRBJ2-5; 8 bases are a match to TRBD2. The CDR3 extends over 14 amino acids. With 1 base clipped from V and 3 bases from J, the junction kept 1 base outside the gene matches. Germline V CDR1 and CDR2: SGHTA, FQGNSA.

The chain is built from TRBV12-3 or TRBV12-4 and TRBJ2-5; 7 nucleotides match TRBD1. The CDR3 contains 15 residues. V lost 5 bases and J lost 0; bases outside the gene matches: 6. The CDR3 DNA follows: TGTGCCAGCAGTCGGGACAGTCCTTACCAAGAGACCCAGTACTTC. Its translation is CASSRDSPYQETQYF.

This chain connects TRBV7-9 to TRBJ2-3, with D unclear. The V gene lost 5 bases and the J gene lost 4 bases, with 19 bases spanning the gap. The CDR3 is 16 amino acids. Germline CDR1 is SEHNR and CDR2 is FQNEAQ (reference sequence). The CDR3 sequence is CASSLKAGSPADTQYF. DNA of the CDR3: TGTGCCAGCAGCCTTAAGGCCGGGTCTCCCGCAGATACGCAGTATTTT.

This clonotype showed up just a few times. The chain carries TRBV5-1 and TRBJ2-3, with 7 bases identical to TRBD1. The germline V gene has CDR1 SGHRS and CDR2 YFSETQ. CDR3 length equals 16 residues. V shed 3 bases and J 4 bases; nucleotides not matched to a gene: 11. DNA of the CDR3: TGCGCCAGCAGCTCGGGAACCGACAGGGTAGCAGATACGCAGTATTTT. It encodes CASSSGTDRVADTQYF.

There are a few counts of this clonotype. This chain connects TRBV20-1 to TRBJ2-2; no reliable D call. The CDR3 runs to 14 residues. V lost 3 bases, J lost 4 bases, and 12 bases lay in between. Germline CDR1 reads DFQATT; CDR2 reads SNEGSKA (reference sequence). The CDR3, as DNA: TGCAGTGCTAGCCGTCGCGGATTCACCGGGGAGCTGTTTTTT. Translating it yields CSASRRGFTGELFF.

This clonotype was recorded a few times. This chain links TRBV7-2 with TRBJ2-3; D ambiguous. The CDR3 extends over 13 amino acids. V dropped 1 base and J dropped 4 bases, with 6 bases sitting between them. CDR1 is SGHTA and CDR2 is FQGNSA in the germline V gene. CDR3 residues: CASSLDPPDTQYF. The CDR3 region has the DNA TGTGCCAGCAGCTTAGATCCCCCAGATACGCAGTATTTT.

This clonotype was seen a few times. V is TRBV2 and J is TRBJ1-1; perhaps TRBD1 as D (5 bases). Germline CDR1 SNHLY, CDR2 FYNNEI. Trimming cost V 4 bases and J 1 base, with 10 bases left between them. The length of the CDR3 is 14 residues. CDR3 in DNA: TGTGCCAGCAGTGCTAGGACAAAGAACACTGAAGCTTTCTTT. Encoded protein: CASSARTKNTEAFF.

This clonotype was seen a few times. This sequence joins TRBV25-1 and TRBJ1-4; possibly TRBD1 for D (6 bases). V lost 11 bases and J 7 bases, leaving 17 bases between the germline ends. Per the germline V gene, CDR1 is MGHDK and CDR2 is SYGVNS. The CDR3 runs 13 residues. The CDR3 loop is CARPPGVREKLFF. The CDR3 DNA reads TGTGCCCGACCGCCAGGGGTTCGTGAAAAACTGTTTTTT.